Only a few counts were recorded for the clone carrying this TCR beta chain. What it binds is not known. The CDR3 has 16 residues. J lost 0 bases, V lost 4 bases, and 4 bases had no gene match. The germline CDR1 and CDR2 sequences are LGHDT and YNNKEL (reference sequence). These data belong to a study of response to subunit inactivated influenza vaccine. Overall study findings and caveats: Authors suggested seasonal influenza vaccinations each recruit few new T cells.

Via MiXCR, TCRdb re-called the RT-PCR reads, giving one row per CDR3 protein. The sample carries some 500,000 distinct CDR3 sequences, 15% to 20% recorded once. Sequences were derived from CD4+ T cells sorted from PBMCs, sampled approximately 25 months after vaccination. The source is a man aged 50-75 years who received an inactivated influenza vaccine. The V gene is TRBV3-1, the J gene TRBJ2-3, with TRBD2 identical over 10 bases. The CDR3 loop reads CASSPHSGGSTDTQYF. The DNA for the CDR3 is TGTGCCAGCAGCCCCCATAGCGGGGGGAGCACAGATACGCAGTATTTT.